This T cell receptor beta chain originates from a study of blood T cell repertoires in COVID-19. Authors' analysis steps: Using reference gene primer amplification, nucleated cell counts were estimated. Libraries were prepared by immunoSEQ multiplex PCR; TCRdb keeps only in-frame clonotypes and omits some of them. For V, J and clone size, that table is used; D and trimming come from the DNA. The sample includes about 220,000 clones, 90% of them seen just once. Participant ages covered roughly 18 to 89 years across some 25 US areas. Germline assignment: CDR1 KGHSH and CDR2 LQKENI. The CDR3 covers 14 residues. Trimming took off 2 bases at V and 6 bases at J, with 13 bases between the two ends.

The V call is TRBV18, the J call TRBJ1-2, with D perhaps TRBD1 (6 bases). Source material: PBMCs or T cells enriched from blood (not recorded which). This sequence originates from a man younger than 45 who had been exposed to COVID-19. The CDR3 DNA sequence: TGTGCCAGCTCACCAACAGGGAGGGGGAATGGCTACACCTTC. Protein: CASSPTGRGNGYTF.